The 20 T cell receptor beta chains below come from one sample, sequenced in a study of vaccination and CD4 T cells after COVID-19. The treatment denotes: approximately nine-day PBMC culture with coronavirus spike peptide pools or control peptides (ViraFEST assay). Oncomine TCR Beta short-read sequencing was applied to DNA from cultured CD4+ T cells. TCRdb independently ran MiXCR on the PCR reads; one entry per CDR3 protein. The sample has roughly 24,000 distinct CDR3 sequences, 58% seen once. These receptors' targets are unknown. The sample consisted of CD4+ T cells from blood, cultured in vitro. The source is a human donor who had recovered from COVID-19.

The rearrangement links TRBV20-1 to TRBJ2-5; D is uncertain. Trimming pared 6 bases from V and 1 base from J, leaving 18 bases between. The CDR3 totals 15 residues. Germline V gene sequence: CDR1 DFQATT, CDR2 SNEGSKA (reference sequence). CDR3 DNA: TGCAGTGCGACCCGTCCCGCGGCGACCCAAGAGACCCAGTACTTC. It is translated as CSATRPAATQETQYF.

This clonotype was detected a few times. The rearrangement uses TRBV29-1 and TRBJ2-2; D is unresolved. Looked up from germline, CDR1 is SQVTM and CDR2 is ANQGSEA. Trimming pared 4 bases from V and 1 base from J, leaving 4 bases between. The CDR3 is 12 amino acids. CDR3 sequence: CSVGLNTGELFF. In nucleotides, the CDR3 is TGCAGCGTTGGACTGAACACCGGGGAGCTGTTTTTT.

This clonotype was observed a handful of times. This chain uses TRBV7-2 with TRBJ1-1, with unresolved D. Between the trimmed V and J ends, which lost 1 base and 0 bases, there was a span of 6 bases. The CDR3 spans 14 residues. Germline V CDR1 and CDR2: SGHTA, FQGNSA. CDR3 sequence: CASSLGGMNTEAFF. The CDR3 nucleotides are TGTGCCAGCAGCTTAGGCGGCATGAACACTGAAGCTTTCTTT.

This clonotype was detected once. This chain joins TRBV30 and TRBJ2-1, with D hard to call. Germline CDR1 is GTSNPN and CDR2 is SVGIG (reference sequence). The CDR3 sequence is 11 residues long. The germline V and J ends were trimmed by 4 bases and 6 bases, with 7 bases remaining between them. The CDR3 sequence: CAWIGFNEQFF. The CDR3 coding sequence is TGTGCCTGGATAGGCTTCAATGAGCAGTTCTTC.

J is TRBJ2-1 and V is TRBV6-1, with TRBD1 matching over 9 bases. The trim removed 6 bases at V and 12 bases at J, leaving 9 bases unmatched. This CDR3 is 13 amino acids long. CDR1 and CDR2 (germline): MNHNS, SASEGT. Here the CDR3 DNA reads TGTGCCAGCAGATCTACCGGGACAGGGTGGCAGTTCTTC. It codes for CASRSTGTGWQFF.

This clonotype was seen a few times. This chain joins TRBV20-1 and TRBJ2-5, with no clear D. Trimming left V 5 bases short and J 1 base short, with 8 bases between. There are 12 residues in the CDR3. CDR1 and CDR2 from the germline V gene are DFQATT and SNEGSKA (reference sequence). The CDR3 is CSALRPQETQYF. In nucleotides, the CDR3 is TGCAGTGCTCTAAGACCCCAAGAGACCCAGTACTTC.

This clonotype was seen only a few times. The chain joins TRBV20-1 to TRBJ1-1; perhaps TRBD1 as D (5 bases). Trimming left V 2 bases short and J 1 base short, with 8 bases between. This CDR3 spans 13 amino acids. Germline V gene lookup returns CDR1 DFQATT and CDR2 SNEGSKA (reference sequence). CDR3 DNA: TGCAGTGCTAGACCACAGGAGAACACTGAAGCTTTCTTT. Translated, it gives CSARPQENTEAFF.

The chain has TRBV6-1 and TRBJ1-1; no reliable D call. Germline CDR1 MNHNS, CDR2 SASEGT. This CDR3 is built from 13 residues. Trimming took off 6 bases at V and 5 bases at J, with 13 bases between the two ends. The CDR3 DNA is TGTGCCAGCAGAGACCTGAGGTGGACTGAAGCTTTCTTT. This sequence encodes CASRDLRWTEAFF.

The rearrangement joins TRBV11-2 to TRBJ1-1; no reliable D call. The germline gives CDR1 SGHAT, CDR2 FQNNGV. V gave up 5 bases and J gave up 1 base, with 5 bases separating them. This CDR3 is built from 12 residues. CDR3 sequence (DNA): TGTGCCAGCAGCAGACAGAACACTGAAGCTTTCTTT. Amino acid sequence: CASSRQNTEAFF.

The chain is built from TRBV10-3 and TRBJ2-7; D not certain. There are 13 residues in the CDR3. Trimming left V 0 bases short and J 5 bases short, with 8 bases between. Germline-derived CDR1 and CDR2 are ENHRY and SYGVKD. For the CDR3, the DNA is TGTGCCATCAGTGAGTCGCCAAGGGACGAGCAGTACTTC. Encoded protein: CAISESPRDEQYF.

The chain uses TRBV27 and TRBJ1-1; 9 bases align to TRBD1. Germline trimming cut 5 bases from V and 11 bases from J; bases unmatched to any gene: 9. The germline V gene encodes CDR1 MNHEY and CDR2 SMNVEV (reference sequence). This CDR3 contains 13 residues. DNA of the CDR3: TGTGCCAGCAGTCCCGGACAGGGGCGGAGGGCTTTCTTT. Amino acid sequence: CASSPGQGRRAFF.

The chain is built from TRBV6-1 and TRBJ2-1; 8 nucleotides agree with TRBD2. The length of the CDR3 is 11 residues. Germline CDR1 is MNHNS and CDR2 is SASEGT. Trimming cost V 10 bases and J 9 bases; bases outside gene matches: 5. The DNA for the CDR3 is TGTGCCACCAAGCGGGAGCGTGAGCAGTTCTTC. Amino acid sequence: CATKREREQFF.

V usage is TRBV7-6 and J usage is TRBJ1-2; weak D call: TRBD1 (6 bases). Germline lookup yields CDR1 SGHVS and CDR2 FNYEAQ. The CDR3 totals 14 residues. Trimming stripped 5 bases from V and 4 bases from J, with 14 bases between. CDR3 region: CASSPQAGAYGYTF. The CDR3 coding sequence is TGTGCCAGCAGCCCCCAGGCAGGGGCCTATGGCTACACCTTC.

The genes are TRBV7-8 and TRBJ2-5, with TRBD2 matching 9 bases. CDR1 is SGHVS, CDR2 FQNEAQ, per germline. The CDR3 spans 15 residues. V gave up 5 bases and J gave up 7 bases; unmatched junction bases: 11. The CDR3 coding sequence is TGTGCCAGCAGCACCCGCGGCGGGGGGGAAGGGACCCAGTACTTC. It is translated as CASSTRGGGEGTQYF.

This clonotype was seen just once. V is TRBV7-2 and J is TRBJ2-7; D is uncertain. Germline V gene data show CDR1 as SGHTA and CDR2 as FQGNSA. The CDR3 extends over 12 amino acids. V lost 3 bases to trimming and J lost 2 bases, with 5 bases between them. CDR3 nucleotide sequence: TGTGCCAGCAGCTTCAGTACCTACGAGCAGTACTTC. Translated, it gives CASSFSTYEQYF.

This clonotype was seen a single time. The chain combines TRBV6-1 with TRBJ2-2; no definite D call. Trimming removed 6 bases from V and 5 bases from J, with 7 bases in between. The CDR3 length is 12 residues. The germline CDR1 and CDR2 sequences are MNHNS and SASEGT. The CDR3 sequence is CASRQRTGELFF. DNA for the CDR3: TGTGCCAGCAGACAGAGGACCGGGGAGCTGTTTTTT.

This clonotype was detected only a few times. The chain recombines TRBV6-1 with TRBJ1-2, with a possible D match to TRBD1 (5 bases). Germline lookup yields CDR1 MNHNS and CDR2 SASEGT. V was cut by 2 bases and J by 8 bases, with 12 bases left in between. This CDR3 region has 13 residues. The CDR3 DNA is TGTGCCAGCAGTGAAAAGGGGAGCTCGGGCTACACCTTC. This translates into CASSEKGSSGYTF.

The V gene is TRBV7-3, the J gene TRBJ1-2; 9 positions match TRBD1. Trimming at V came to 5 bases and at J to 8 bases, leaving 6 bases not matched to a gene. Germline V gene data show CDR1 as SGHTA and CDR2 as FQGTGA. This CDR3 is 13 amino acids long. DNA for the CDR3: TGTGCCAGCAGCCAAGGGACAGGGAACGGCTACACCTTC. Translating gives CASSQGTGNGYTF.

This clonotype was seen just once. The rearrangement links TRBV14 to TRBJ1-1; no reliable D call. The germline CDR1 and CDR2 sequences are SGHDN and FVKESK. This CDR3 has 13 amino acids. With 3 bases removed from V and 0 bases from J, the gap between germline ends came to 5 bases. The CDR3 loop reads CASSHQVNTEAFF. In nucleotides, the CDR3 is TGTGCCAGCAGCCACCAAGTGAACACTGAAGCTTTCTTT.

The gene calls are TRBV6-2 or TRBV6-3 and TRBJ2-1; tentatively, D is TRBD2 (6 bases). This CDR3 is 15 amino acids long. Trimming stripped 5 bases from V and 1 base from J, with 12 bases between. Germline CDR1 and CDR2: MNHEY and SVGEGT. Here the CDR3 DNA reads TGTGCCAGCAGTCAACTAGCCCAGTCCTACAATGAGCAGTTCTTC. Translating gives CASSQLAQSYNEQFF.